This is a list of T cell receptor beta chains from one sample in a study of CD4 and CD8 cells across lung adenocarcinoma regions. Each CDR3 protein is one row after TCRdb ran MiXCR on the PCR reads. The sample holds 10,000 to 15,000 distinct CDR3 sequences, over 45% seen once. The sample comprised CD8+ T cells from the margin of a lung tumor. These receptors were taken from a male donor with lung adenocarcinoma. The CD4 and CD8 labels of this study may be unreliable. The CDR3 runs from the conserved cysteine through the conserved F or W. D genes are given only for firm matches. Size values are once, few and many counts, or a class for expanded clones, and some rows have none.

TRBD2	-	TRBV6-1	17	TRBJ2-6	TGTGCCAGCAGACAAGGGCTAGCGGGTGCTCGTAACGATGCGCAGTTTTTC	CASRQGLAGARNDAQFF
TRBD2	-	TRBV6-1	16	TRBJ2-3	TGTGCCAGCAGGGATTTAGCGGGTGTGAGCTCAGAGACGCAGTATTTT	CASRDLAGVSSETQYF
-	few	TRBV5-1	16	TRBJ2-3	TGCGCCAGCAGCTTGGTGGCGGGGGCCGCCACAGATACGCAGTATTTT	CASSLVAGAATDTQYF
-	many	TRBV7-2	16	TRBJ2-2	TGTGCCAGCAGCTTAGTTGATCGGGCCAACACCGGGGAGCTGTTTTTT	CASSLVDRANTGELFF
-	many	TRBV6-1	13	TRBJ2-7	TGTGCCAGCAGTCCACGACTAGACTACGAGCAGTACTTC	CASSPRLDYEQYF
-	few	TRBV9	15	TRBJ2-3	TGTGCCAGCAGCCCCTCCCTCGGGGAAACAGATACGCAGTATTTT	CASSPSLGETDTQYF
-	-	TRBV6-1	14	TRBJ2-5	TGTGCGGGGAGCCGGGGCTGGGACCAAGATACGCAGTACTTT	CAGSRGWDQDTQYF
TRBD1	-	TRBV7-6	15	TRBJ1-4	TGTGCCAGCAGCCCCCGGACAGGGTGGAATGAAAAACTGTTTTTT	CASSPRTGWNEKLFF
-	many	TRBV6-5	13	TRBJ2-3	TGTGCCAGCATTAGGACAACCCCAGATACGCAGTATTTT	CASIRTTPDTQYF
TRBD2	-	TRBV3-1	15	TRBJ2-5	TGTGCCAGCAGCGAAAGCGGGAGCTATCCATGGGAGCAGTACTTC	CASSESGSYPWEQYF
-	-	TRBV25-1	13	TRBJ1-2	TGTGCCAGCAGTGAAGGGGGTAACTATGGCTACACCTTC	CASSEGGNYGYTF
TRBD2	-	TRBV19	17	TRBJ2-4	TGTGCCAGTAGGCCGCCCGGGACTAGCGGGAGGGGACACATTCAGTACTTC	CASRPPGTSGRGHIQYF
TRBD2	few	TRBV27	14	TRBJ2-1	TGTGCCAGCAGTTTGGGACTAGCGCCCAATGAGCAGTTCTTC	CASSLGLAPNEQFF
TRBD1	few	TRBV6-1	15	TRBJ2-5	TGTGCCAGCAGCAAAGACAGGGCCCGACAAGAGACCCAGTACTTC	CASSKDRARQETQYF
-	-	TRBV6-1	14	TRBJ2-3	TGTGCGGGCAGTGGGGGGCGGAGCACAGATACGCAGTACTTT	CAGSGGRSTDTQYF
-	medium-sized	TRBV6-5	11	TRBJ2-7	TGTGCCAGCAGTTACCAGGGCGAGCAGTACTTC	CASSYQGEQYF
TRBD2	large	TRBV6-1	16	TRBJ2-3	TGTGCCAGCAGTGGGGTAGCGGGAGGACCCACAGATACGCAGTATTTT	CASSGVAGGPTDTQYF
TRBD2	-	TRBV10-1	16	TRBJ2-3	TGCGCCAGCAATCAAGATAGCGGGAGGCCCACAGATACGCAGTATTTT	CASNQDSGRPTDTQYF
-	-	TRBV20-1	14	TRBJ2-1	TGCAGTGCTGTACCCCGGGACTCCTACAATGAGCAGTTCTTC	CSAVPRDSYNEQFF
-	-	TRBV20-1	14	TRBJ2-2	TGCAGTGCCAAGACAGGACGAAACACCGGGGAGCTGTTTTTT	CSAKTGRNTGELFF
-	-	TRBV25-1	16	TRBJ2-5	TGTGCCAGCAGTGACGAAACCAAGGGTGGGTATGAGACCCAGTACTTC	CASSDETKGGYETQYF
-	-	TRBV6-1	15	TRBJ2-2	TGTGCCAGCAGTGATGTTGGGGGGGCGACCGGGGAGCTGTTTTTT	CASSDVGGATGELFF